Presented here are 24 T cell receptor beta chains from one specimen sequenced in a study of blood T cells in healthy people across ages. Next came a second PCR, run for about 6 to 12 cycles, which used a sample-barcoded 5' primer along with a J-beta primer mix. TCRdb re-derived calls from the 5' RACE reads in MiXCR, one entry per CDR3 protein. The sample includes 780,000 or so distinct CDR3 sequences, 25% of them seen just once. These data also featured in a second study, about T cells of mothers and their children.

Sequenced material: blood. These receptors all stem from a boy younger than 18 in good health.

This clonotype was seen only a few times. CDR3 nucleotide sequence: TGTGCCAGCAGCTTAGATCCGGGGCCGGAGTTCTTC. As protein: CASSLDPGPEFF. The chain carries TRBV11-3 and TRBJ2-1; D is perhaps TRBD1 or TRBD2 (5 bases each). CDR1 and CDR2 from the germline V gene are SGHNT and YENEEA. The V end was cut by 0 bases, the J end by 14 bases, with 11 bases between. The CDR3 extends over 12 amino acids.

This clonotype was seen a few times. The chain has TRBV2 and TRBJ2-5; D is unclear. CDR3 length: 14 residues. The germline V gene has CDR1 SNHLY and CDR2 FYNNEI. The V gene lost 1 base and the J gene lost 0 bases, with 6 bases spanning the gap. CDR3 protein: CASSEGSYQETQYF. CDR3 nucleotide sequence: TGTGCCAGCAGTGAAGGGTCGTACCAAGAGACCCAGTACTTC.

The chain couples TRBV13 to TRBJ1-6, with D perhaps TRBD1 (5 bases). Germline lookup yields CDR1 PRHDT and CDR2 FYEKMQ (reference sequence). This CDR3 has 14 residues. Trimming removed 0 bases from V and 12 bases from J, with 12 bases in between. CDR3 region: CASSLGGPNQPLHF. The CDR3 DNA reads TGTGCCAGCAGCTTAGGGGGACCTAACCAACCCCTCCACTTT. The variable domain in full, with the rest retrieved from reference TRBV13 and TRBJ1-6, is AAGVIQSPRHLIKEKRETATLKCYPIPRHDTVYWYQQGPGQDPQFLISFYEKMQSDKGSIPDRFSAQQFSDYHSELNMSSLELGDSALYFCASSLGGPNQPLHFGNGTRLTVT.

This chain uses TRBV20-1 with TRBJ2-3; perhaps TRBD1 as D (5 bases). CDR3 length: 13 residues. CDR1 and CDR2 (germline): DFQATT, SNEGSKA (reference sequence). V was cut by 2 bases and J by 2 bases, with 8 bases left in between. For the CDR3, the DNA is TGCAGTGCTAGAAGGGGCTACACAGATACGCAGTATTTT. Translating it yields CSARRGYTDTQYF.

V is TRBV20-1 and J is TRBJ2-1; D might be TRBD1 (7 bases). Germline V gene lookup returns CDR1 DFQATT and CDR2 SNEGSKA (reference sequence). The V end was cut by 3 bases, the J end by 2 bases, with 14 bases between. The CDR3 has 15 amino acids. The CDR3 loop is CSARAGTETYNEQFF. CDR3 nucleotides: TGCAGTGCTAGGGCGGGGACAGAGACCTACAATGAGCAGTTCTTC.

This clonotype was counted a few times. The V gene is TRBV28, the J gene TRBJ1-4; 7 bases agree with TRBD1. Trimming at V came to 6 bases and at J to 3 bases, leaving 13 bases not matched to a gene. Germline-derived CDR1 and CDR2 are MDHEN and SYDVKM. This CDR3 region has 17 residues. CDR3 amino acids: CASSQNRGRGSNEKLFF. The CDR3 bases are TGTGCCAGCAGCCAAAACAGGGGTAGAGGCTCTAATGAAAAACTGTTTTTT.

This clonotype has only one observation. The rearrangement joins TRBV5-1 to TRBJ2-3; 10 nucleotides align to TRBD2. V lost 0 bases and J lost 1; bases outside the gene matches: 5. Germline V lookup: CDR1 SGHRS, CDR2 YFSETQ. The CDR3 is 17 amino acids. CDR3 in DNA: TGCGCCAGCAGCTTGGAGCTAGCGGGGGTCGGCACAGATACGCAGTATTTT. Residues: CASSLELAGVGTDTQYF.

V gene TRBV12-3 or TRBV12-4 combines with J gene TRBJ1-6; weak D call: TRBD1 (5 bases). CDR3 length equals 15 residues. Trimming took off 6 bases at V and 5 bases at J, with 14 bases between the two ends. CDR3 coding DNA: TGTGCCAGCAGAATGCCCCAGGGCAATAATTCACCCCTCCACTTT. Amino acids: CASRMPQGNNSPLHF.

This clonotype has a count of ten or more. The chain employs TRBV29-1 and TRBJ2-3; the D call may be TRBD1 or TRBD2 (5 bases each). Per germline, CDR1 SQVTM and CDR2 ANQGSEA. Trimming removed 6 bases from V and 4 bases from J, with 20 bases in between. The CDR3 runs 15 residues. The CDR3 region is CSVEGSLPAPDTQYF. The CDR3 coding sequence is TGCAGCGTCGAGGGGAGTTTACCTGCTCCAGATACGCAGTATTTT.

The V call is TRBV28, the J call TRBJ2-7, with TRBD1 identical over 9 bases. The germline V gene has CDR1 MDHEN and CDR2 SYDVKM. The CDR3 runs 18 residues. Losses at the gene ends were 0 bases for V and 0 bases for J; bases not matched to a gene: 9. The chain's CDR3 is CASSLWGQGALSSYEQYF. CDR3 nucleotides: TGTGCCAGCAGTTTATGGGGACAGGGTGCATTGAGCTCCTACGAGCAGTACTTC.

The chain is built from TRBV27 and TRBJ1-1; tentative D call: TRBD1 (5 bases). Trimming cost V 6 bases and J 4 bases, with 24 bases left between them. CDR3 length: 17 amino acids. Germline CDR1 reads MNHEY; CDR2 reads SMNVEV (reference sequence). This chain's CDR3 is CASRDSRPFSSTTEAFF. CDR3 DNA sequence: TGTGCCAGCAGAGACAGTCGCCCCTTTTCCTCCACCACTGAAGCTTTCTTT.

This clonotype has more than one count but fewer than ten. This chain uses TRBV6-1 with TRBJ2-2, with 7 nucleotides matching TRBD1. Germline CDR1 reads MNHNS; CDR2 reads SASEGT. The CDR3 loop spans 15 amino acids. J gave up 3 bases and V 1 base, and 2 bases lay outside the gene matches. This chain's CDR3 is CASSEDTGDTGELFF. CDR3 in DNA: TGTGCCAGCAGTGAAGACACAGGGGACACCGGGGAGCTGTTTTTT.

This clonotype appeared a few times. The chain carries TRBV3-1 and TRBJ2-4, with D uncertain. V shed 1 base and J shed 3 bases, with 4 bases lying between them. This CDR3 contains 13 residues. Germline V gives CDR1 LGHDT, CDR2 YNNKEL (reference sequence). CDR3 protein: CASSQVGKNIQYF. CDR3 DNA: TGTGCCAGCAGCCAAGTGGGCAAAAACATTCAGTACTTC.

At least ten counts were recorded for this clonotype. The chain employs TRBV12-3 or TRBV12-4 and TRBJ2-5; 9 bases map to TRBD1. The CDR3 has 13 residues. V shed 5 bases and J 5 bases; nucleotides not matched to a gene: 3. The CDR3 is CASSRQGVETQYF. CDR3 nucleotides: TGTGCCAGCAGTAGACAGGGGGTGGAGACCCAGTACTTC.

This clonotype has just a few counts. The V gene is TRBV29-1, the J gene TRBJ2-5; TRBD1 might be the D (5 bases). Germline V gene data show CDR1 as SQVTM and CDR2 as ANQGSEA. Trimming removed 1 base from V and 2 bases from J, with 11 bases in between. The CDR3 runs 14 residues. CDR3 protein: CSVEVKDKQETQYF. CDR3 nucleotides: TGCAGCGTTGAAGTTAAGGACAAGCAAGAGACCCAGTACTTC.

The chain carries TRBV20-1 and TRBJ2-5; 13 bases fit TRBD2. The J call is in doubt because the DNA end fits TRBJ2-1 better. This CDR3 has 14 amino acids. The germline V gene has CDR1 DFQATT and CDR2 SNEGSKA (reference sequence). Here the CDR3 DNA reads TGCAGTGCCCCTTGGACTAGCGGGAGCGATGAGCAGTTCTTC. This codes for CSAPWTSGSDEQFF.

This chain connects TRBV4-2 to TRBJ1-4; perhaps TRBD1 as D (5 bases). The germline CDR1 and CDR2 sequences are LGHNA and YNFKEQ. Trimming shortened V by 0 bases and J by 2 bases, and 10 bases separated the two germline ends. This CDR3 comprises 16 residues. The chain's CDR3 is CASSQEGGGTNEKLFF. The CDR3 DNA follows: TGTGCCAGCAGCCAAGAGGGCGGGGGTACTAATGAAAAACTGTTTTTT.

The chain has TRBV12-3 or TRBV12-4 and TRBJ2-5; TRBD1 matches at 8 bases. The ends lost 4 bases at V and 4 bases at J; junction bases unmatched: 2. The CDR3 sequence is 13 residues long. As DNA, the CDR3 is TGTGCCAGCAGTTCCGGGACAGGAGAGACCCAGTACTTC. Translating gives CASSSGTGETQYF.

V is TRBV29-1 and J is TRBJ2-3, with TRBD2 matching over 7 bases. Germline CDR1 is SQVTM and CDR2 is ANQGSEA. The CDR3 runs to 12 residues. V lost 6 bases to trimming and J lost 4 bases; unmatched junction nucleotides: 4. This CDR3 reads CSVPSGSDTQYF. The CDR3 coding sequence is TGCAGCGTCCCTAGCGGATCAGATACGCAGTATTTT.

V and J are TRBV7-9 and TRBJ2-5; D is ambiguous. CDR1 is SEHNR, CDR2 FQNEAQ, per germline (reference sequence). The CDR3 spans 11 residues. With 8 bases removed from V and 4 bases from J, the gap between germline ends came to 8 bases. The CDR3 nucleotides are TGTGCCAGCGGGATGGGAGAGACCCAGTACTTC. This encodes CASGMGETQYF.

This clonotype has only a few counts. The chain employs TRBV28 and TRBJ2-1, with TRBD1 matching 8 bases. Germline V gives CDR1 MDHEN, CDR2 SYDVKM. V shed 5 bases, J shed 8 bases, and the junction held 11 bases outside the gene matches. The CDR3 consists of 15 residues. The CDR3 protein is CASSTGTGRDDEQFF. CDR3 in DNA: TGTGCCAGCAGTACGGGGACAGGACGGGACGATGAGCAGTTCTTC.

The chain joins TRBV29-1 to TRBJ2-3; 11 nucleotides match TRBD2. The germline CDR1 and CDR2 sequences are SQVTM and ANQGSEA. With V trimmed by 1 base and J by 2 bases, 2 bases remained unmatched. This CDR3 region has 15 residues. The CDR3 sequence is CSVEGGLADTDTQYF. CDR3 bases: TGCAGCGTTGAAGGGGGACTAGCGGACACAGATACGCAGTATTTT.

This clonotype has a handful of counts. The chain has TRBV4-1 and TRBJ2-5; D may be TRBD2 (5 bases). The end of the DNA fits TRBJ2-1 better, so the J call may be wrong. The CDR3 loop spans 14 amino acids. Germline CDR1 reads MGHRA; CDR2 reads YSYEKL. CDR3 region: CASRMTMELNEQFF. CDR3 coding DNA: TGCGCCAGCAGAATGACTATGGAGCTCAATGAGCAGTTCTTC.

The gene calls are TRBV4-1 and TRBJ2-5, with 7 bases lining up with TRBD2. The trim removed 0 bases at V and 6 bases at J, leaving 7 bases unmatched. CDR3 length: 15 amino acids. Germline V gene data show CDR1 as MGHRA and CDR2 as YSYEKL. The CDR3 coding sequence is TGCGCCAGCAGCCAAGATTGGGGCGGGGGACAGACCCAGTACTTC. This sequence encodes CASSQDWGGGQTQYF.